This T cell receptor beta chain was sequenced in a study of identical twins. Study-level findings and limits: A lower insertion count was a feature of abundant cord blood beta clonotypes, with no such feature in memory repertoires.

Each cDNA held unique molecular identifiers, and template switching gave it a universal primer site. Each CDR3 protein gets one entry after TCRdb re-called the 5' RACE reads with MiXCR. Found here are approximately 1.8 million distinct CDR3 sequences, around 29% of them singletons; the top ten hold over 0.25%. This clonotype was picked up a small number of times. The antigen remains unidentified. Everyone who gave samples was a healthy Caucasian. Germline CDR1 reads SGHTA; CDR2 reads FQGNSA. With V trimmed by 1 base and J by 8 bases, 5 bases remained unmatched. The CDR3 loop spans 13 amino acids. This sequence was found in a newborn girl in good health. The sequenced material came from cord blood. V gene TRBV7-2 combines with J gene TRBJ2-7; 7 bases agree with TRBD2. The CDR3 coding sequence is TGTGCCAGCAGCTTAGGGGACTATCGAAAGCAGTACTTC. The encoded protein is CASSLGDYRKQYF.